This T cell receptor (beta chain) was recorded in a study of molecular identifiers for immune sequencing clone quantification. Study-wide results and caveats: A shared barcode on identical TCR molecules could lead to underestimated sizes for highly expanded clones. Beyond 20 RNA copies, clones held over 99% of effector molecules, compared with under 1% in naive cells.

TCRdb reprocessed the PCR reads with MiXCR, giving one entry per CDR3 protein. Of approximately 670,000 distinct CDR3 sequences in the sample, 15% to 20% were seen once. Sorting captured naive CD8 T cells as CD8+CD4-CCR7+CD45RA+. The CDR3 contains 14 residues. CDR1 MNHEY and CDR2 SVGAGI come from the germline V gene. Trimming took 8 bases from V and 5 from J, leaving 17 bases between them. There are many counts of this clonotype. Antigen specificity is unknown. Sequenced sample: naive CD8+ T cells from blood, with Jurkat cell RNA spiked in. As to subset: FACS-sorted CD8+CD4-CCR7+CD45RA+ naive T cells. The chain carries TRBV6-5 and TRBJ2-3; a possible D gene is TRBD2 (5 bases). The sequence derives from a human donor in good health. Some libraries in this study had Jurkat cell RNA spiked in. The CDR3 is CASSAEYRGDTQYF. CDR3 in DNA: TGTGCCAGCTCGGCCGAATACCGGGGAGATACGCAGTATTTT.